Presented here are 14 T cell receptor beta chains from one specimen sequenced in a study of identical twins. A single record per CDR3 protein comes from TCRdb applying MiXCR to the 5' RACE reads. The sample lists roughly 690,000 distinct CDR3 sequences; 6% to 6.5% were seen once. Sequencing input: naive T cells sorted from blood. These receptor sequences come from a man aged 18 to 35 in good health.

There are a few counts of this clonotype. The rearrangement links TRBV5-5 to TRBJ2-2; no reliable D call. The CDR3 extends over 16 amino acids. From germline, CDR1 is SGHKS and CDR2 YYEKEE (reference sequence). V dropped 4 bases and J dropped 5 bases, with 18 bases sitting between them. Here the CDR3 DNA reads TGTGCCAGCAGCGTACGGACCACCGGTTTGACCGGGGAGCTGTTTTTT. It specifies CASSVRTTGLTGELFF.

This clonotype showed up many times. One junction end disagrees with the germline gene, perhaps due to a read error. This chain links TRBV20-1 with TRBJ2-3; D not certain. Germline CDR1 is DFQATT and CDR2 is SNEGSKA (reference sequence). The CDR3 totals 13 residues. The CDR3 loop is CSVRKGSPDTQYF. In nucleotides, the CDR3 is TGCAGTGTTAGAAAGGGTTCCCCAGATACGCAGTATTTT.

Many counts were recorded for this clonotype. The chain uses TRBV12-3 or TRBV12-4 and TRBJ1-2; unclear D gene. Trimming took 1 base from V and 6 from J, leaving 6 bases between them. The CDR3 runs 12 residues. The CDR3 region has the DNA TGTGCCAGCAGTTTAGGGGTCCATGGCTACACCTTC. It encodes CASSLGVHGYTF.

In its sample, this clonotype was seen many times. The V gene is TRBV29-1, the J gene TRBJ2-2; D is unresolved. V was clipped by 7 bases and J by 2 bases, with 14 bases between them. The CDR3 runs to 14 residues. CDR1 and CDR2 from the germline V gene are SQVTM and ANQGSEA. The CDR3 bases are TGCAGCGCTCTGGTCCCTACTAACACCGGGGAGCTGTTTTTT. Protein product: CSALVPTNTGELFF.

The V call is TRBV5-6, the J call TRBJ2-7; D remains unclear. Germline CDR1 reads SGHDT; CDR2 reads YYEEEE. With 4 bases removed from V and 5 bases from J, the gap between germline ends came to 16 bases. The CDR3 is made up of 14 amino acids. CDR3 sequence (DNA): TGTGCCAGCAGCCACCGCCTGACCCACCACGAGCAGTACGTC. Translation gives CASSHRLTHHEQYV.

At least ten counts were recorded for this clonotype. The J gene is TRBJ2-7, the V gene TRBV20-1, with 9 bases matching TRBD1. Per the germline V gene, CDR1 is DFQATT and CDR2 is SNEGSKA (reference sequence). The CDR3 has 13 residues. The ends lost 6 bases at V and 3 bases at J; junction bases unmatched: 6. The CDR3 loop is CSARQGGDYEQYF. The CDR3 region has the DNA TGCAGTGCCAGACAGGGGGGGGACTACGAGCAGTACTTC.

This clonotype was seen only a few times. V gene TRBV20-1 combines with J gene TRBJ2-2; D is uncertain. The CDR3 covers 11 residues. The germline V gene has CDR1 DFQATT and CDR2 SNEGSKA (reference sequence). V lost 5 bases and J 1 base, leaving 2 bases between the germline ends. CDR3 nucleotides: TGCAGTGCTCAGAACACCGGGGAGCTGTTTTTT. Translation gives CSAQNTGELFF.

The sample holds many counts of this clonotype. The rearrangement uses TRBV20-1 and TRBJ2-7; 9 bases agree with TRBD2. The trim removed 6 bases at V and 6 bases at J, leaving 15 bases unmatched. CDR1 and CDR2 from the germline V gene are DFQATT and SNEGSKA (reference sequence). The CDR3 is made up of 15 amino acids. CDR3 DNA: TGCAGTGCAATGAGACTAGCGGACGCTTTTGGCGAGCAGTACGTC. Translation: CSAMRLADAFGEQYV.

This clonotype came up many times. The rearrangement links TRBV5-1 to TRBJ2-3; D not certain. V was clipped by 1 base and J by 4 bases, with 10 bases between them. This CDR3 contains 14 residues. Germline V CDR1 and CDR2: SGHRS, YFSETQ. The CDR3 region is CASSLIGVPDTQYF. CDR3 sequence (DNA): TGCGCCAGCAGCTTGATAGGTGTCCCAGATACGCAGTATTTT.

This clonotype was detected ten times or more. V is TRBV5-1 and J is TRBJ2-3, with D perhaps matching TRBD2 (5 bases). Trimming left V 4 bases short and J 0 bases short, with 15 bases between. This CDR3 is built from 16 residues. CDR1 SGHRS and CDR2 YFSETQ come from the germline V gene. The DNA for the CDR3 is TGCGCCAGCAGCCCCCTTCTAGCAGCCAGCACAGATACGCAGTATTTT. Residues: CASSPLLAASTDTQYF. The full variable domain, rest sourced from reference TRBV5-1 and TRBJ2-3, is KAGVTQTPRYLIKTRGQQVTLSCSPISGHRSVSWYQQTPGQGLQFLFEYFSETQRNKGNFPGRFSGRQFSNSRSEMNVSTLELGDSALYLCASSPLLAASTDTQYFGPGTRLTVL.

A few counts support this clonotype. CDR3: CASSPGPGTGTEEQYF. The CDR3 nucleotides are TGTGCCAGCAGTCCAGGTCCCGGGACAGGGACCGAGGAGCAGTACTTC. The gene calls are TRBV12-3 or TRBV12-4 and TRBJ2-7; 9 bases match TRBD1. The V segment lost 5 bases and the J segment 7 bases; nucleotides outside the gene matches: 15. This CDR3 contains 16 residues.

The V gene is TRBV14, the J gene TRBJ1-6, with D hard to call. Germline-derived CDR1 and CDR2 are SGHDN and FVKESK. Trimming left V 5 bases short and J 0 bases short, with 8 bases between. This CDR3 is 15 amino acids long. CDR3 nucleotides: TGTGCCAGCAGCACGAGGAGCTCCTATAATTCACCCCTCCACTTT. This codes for CASSTRSSYNSPLHF.

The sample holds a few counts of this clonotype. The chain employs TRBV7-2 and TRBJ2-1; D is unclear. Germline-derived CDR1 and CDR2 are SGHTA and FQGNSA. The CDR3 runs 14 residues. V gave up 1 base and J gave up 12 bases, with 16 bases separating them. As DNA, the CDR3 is TGTGCCAGCAGCTTAGAAGTGGTTGCGAGCAGGCAGTTCTTC. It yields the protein CASSLEVVASRQFF.

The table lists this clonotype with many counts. CDR3 in amino acids: CASSSKENTGELFF. CDR3 nucleotides: TGTGCCAGCAGCTCGAAGGAGAACACCGGGGAGCTGTTTTTT. The V call is TRBV28, the J call TRBJ2-2; no definite D call. The V gene's germline CDR1 is MDHEN and CDR2 SYDVKM. The V and J ends lost 6 bases and 1 base respectively, with 9 bases between them. This CDR3 has 14 amino acids.